Following are 10 T cell receptor beta chains from one sample sequenced in a study of T cells in Graves' hyperthyroidism and ophthalmopathy. TCR beta CDR3 sequences were amplified from RNA transcripts. HTBI primers were employed in a first-round RT-PCR of the TCR CDR3. TCRdb independently ran MiXCR on the multiplex PCR reads; one entry per CDR3 protein. The sample yields more than 300,000 distinct CDR3 sequences, more than 12% seen once. The sample consisted of blood. These receptors were taken from a woman aged 25 to 39 with Graves' ophthalmopathy.

This clonotype was detected a few times. The chain combines TRBV9 with TRBJ2-1; 13 nucleotides agree with TRBD2. Germline V gene lookup returns CDR1 SGDLS and CDR2 YYNGEE. This CDR3 is built from 17 residues. Unmatched junction bases numbered 7, after V lost 3 bases and J lost 4 bases. DNA for the CDR3: TGTGCCAGCAGCGGGAGACTAGCGGGGGGCCGTTACAATGAGCAGTTCTTC. Residues: CASSGRLAGGRYNEQFF.

The table lists this clonotype with many counts. The V gene is TRBV7-2, the J gene TRBJ2-5; D is unresolved. V gave up 3 bases and J gave up 1 base, with 9 bases separating them. The germline V gene has CDR1 SGHTA and CDR2 FQGNSA. CDR3 length equals 14 residues. The CDR3 DNA is TGTGCCAGCAGCTTTGCCCAGCCCCAAGAGACCCAGTACTTC. Amino acids: CASSFAQPQETQYF.

V is TRBV6-1 and J is TRBJ2-1; the D is unclear. V shed 6 bases and J shed 7 bases, with 16 bases lying between them. Germline loops: CDR1 MNHNS, CDR2 SASEGT. This CDR3 comprises 14 residues. CDR3 bases: TGTGCCAGCAGGTTGGGTCGGCTTGGGAATGAGCAGTTCTTC. This translates into CASRLGRLGNEQFF.

The CDR3 is CSVEFRNEDYEQYF. In DNA, the CDR3 is TGCAGCGTTGAATTCCGAAACGAGGACTACGAGCAGTACTTC. The chain joins TRBV29-1 to TRBJ2-7, with unresolved D. The CDR3 length is 14 residues. The V and J ends lost 2 bases and 3 bases respectively, with 14 bases between them. Per germline, CDR1 SQVTM and CDR2 ANQGSEA.

This clonotype has a count of ten or more. The chain uses TRBV27 and TRBJ2-7; possible D gene TRBD1, 5 bases. Per germline, CDR1 MNHEY and CDR2 SMNVEV (reference sequence). The V end was cut by 3 bases, the J end by 2 bases, with 14 bases between. CDR3 length: 15 residues. The CDR3 is CASSLVVGVTYEQYF. The CDR3 DNA reads as TGTGCCAGCAGTTTGGTTGTAGGGGTCACCTACGAGCAGTACTTC.

This clonotype was picked up many times. This rearrangement joins TRBV6-1 to TRBJ1-5, with a tentative D call TRBD1 (5 bases). CDR1 is MNHNS, CDR2 SASEGT, per germline. The length of the CDR3 is 15 residues. Between the trimmed V and J ends, which lost 1 base and 5 bases, there was a span of 12 bases. CDR3 coding DNA: TGTGCCAGCAGTGAAGGATGGCAGGGTTATCAGCCCCAGCATTTT. Translation gives CASSEGWQGYQPQHF.

The table lists this clonotype with a few counts. CDR3 sequence: CASSVRDAGTQYF. CDR3 DNA sequence: TGTGCCAGCAGTGTAAGGGACGCAGGTACGCAGTATTTT. The rearrangement uses TRBV2 and TRBJ2-3, with D perhaps matching TRBD1 or TRBD2 (5 bases each). Germline assignment: CDR1 SNHLY and CDR2 FYNNEI. V shed 4 bases and J shed 8 bases, with 13 bases lying between them. CDR3 size: 13 residues.

This clonotype was detected ten times or more. V gene TRBV20-1 combines with J gene TRBJ2-1, with 7 bases matching TRBD2. With 0 bases clipped from V and 15 bases from J, the junction kept 20 bases outside the gene matches. This CDR3 comprises 16 residues. The germline V gene has CDR1 DFQATT and CDR2 SNEGSKA (reference sequence). CDR3: CSARDSRNSLAARWFF. In nucleotides, the CDR3 is TGCAGTGCTAGAGATTCCCGAAACAGTCTAGCGGCCCGCTGGTTCTTC.

The CDR3 DNA reads TGTGCCAGCAGTTACTCAGATAGGGGACACAGCTATGGCTACACCTTC. Protein sequence: CASSYSDRGHSYGYTF. The gene calls are TRBV6-2 or TRBV6-3 and TRBJ1-2; the D gene is possibly TRBD1 (6 bases). CDR1 is MNHEY and CDR2 is SVGEGT in the germline V gene. The ends were cut back, 0 bases at V and 4 bases at J, with 15 bases in the middle. The CDR3 extends over 16 amino acids.

This clonotype was detected many times. The chain uses TRBV11-2 and TRBJ2-7; possibly TRBD2 for D (5 bases). The germline CDR1 and CDR2 sequences are SGHAT and FQNNGV. V was cut by 5 bases and J by 5 bases, with 13 bases left in between. The CDR3 has 13 amino acids. This CDR3 is CASSGLRNHEQYF. DNA of the CDR3: TGTGCCAGCAGCGGACTCAGGAACCACGAGCAGTACTTC.